This T cell receptor beta chain was observed in a study of blood T cell repertoires in COVID-19. The table came from immunoSEQ multiplex PCR; TCRdb's copy has only in-frame clones and leaves some out. The sample has under 200,000 clones; over 70% are singletons. The CDR3 is 15 residues long. The junction had 14 bases not matched to a gene; V was cut back by 9 bases and J by 4 bases. The germline gives CDR1 SNHLY, CDR2 FYNNEI. The chain is built from TRBV2 and TRBJ1-2, with TRBD1 matching 7 bases. The sequence was obtained from a man in his 60s with active or convalescent COVID-19. Sequencing input: peripheral blood. CDR3 DNA: TGTGCCAGTTTCCCGGGACAGCTGGAGGTCTATGGCTACACCTTC. This gives the protein CASFPGQLEVYGYTF.